The 9 T cell receptor beta chains below all came from one sample that was sequenced in a study of CD8 T cells in ankylosing spondylitis. These receptors lack a known antigen. MiXCR, run by TCRdb on the 5' RACE reads, gives a single entry per CDR3 protein. The sample lists about 460,000 distinct CDR3 sequences, roughly 5.2% occurring once. The study's findings and limits: There was a TCR beta motif, made of eight highly homologous variants, that appeared characteristic of ankylosing spondylitis blood.

The sample comprised blood, either unsorted or a sorted T cell fraction (not recorded which). The origin of the receptors is a male donor with ankylosing spondylitis.

This clonotype was counted many times. CDR3 amino acids: CSARGFLYSPLHF. The CDR3 nucleotides read TGCAGTGCTAGAGGGTTTTTATATTCACCCCTCCACTTT. The chain recombines TRBV20-1 with TRBJ1-6; D uncertain. The CDR3 totals 13 residues. Trimming cost V 1 base and J 8 bases, with 9 bases left between them. Germline-derived CDR1 and CDR2 are DFQATT and SNEGSKA (reference sequence).

About this clonotype itself: Just one base apart from a much larger clone, this may be a read error. V and J are TRBV28 and TRBJ2-5, with 9 bases that match TRBD2. The CDR3 spans 16 residues. Per the germline V gene, CDR1 is MDHEN and CDR2 is SYDVKM. This CDR3 reads CGSSPPGGGARETQYF. The CDR3 nucleotides read TGTGGCAGCAGTCCCCCAGGCGGGGGGGCTAGAGAGACCCAGTACTTC.

This clonotype was seen at least ten times. V and J are TRBV7-2 and TRBJ1-2; D is perhaps TRBD1 (5 bases). The V gene's germline CDR1 is SGHTA and CDR2 FQGNSA. This CDR3 has 16 amino acids. Trimming took 1 base from V and 2 from J, leaving 14 bases between them. The CDR3 nucleotides read TGTGCCAGCAGCTTAGTACGTACGGGACCGAACTATGGCTACACCTTC. Its protein is CASSLVRTGPNYGYTF.

This clonotype has ten or more counts. The chain links TRBV5-1 to TRBJ2-7; 7 bases match TRBD1. The CDR3 contains 14 residues. Germline V gene sequence: CDR1 SGHRS, CDR2 YFSETQ. V gave up 3 bases and J gave up 0 bases; unmatched junction bases: 3. This CDR3 is CASSSGDSSYEQYF. The CDR3 bases are TGCGCCAGCAGCTCTGGGGACAGCTCCTACGAGCAGTACTTC.

This clonotype was recorded at least ten times. The chain joins TRBV12-3 or TRBV12-4 to TRBJ1-2, with 9 bases fitting TRBD1. The CDR3 is 13 residues long. Trimming took 10 bases from V and 6 from J; bases not matched to a gene: 9. The CDR3 DNA is TGTGCCACCACACCGTGGGACAGGGATGGCTACACCTTC. Its protein product is CATTPWDRDGYTF.

This chain joins TRBV11-2 and TRBJ2-1, with 7 bases fitting TRBD2. Germline CDR1 reads SGHAT; CDR2 reads FQNNGV. V was pared by 3 bases and J by 4 bases, with 12 bases of the junction left unmatched. The CDR3 sequence is 17 residues long. This chain's CDR3 is CASSFRGTTDPYNEQFF. CDR3 DNA sequence: TGTGCCAGCAGCTTCCGAGGGACTACAGATCCTTACAATGAGCAGTTCTTC. The entire variable domain, with the rest obtained from reference TRBV11-2 and TRBJ2-1, is as follows: EAGVAQSPRYKIIEKRQSVAFWCNPISGHATLYWYQQILGQGPKLLIQFQNNGVVDDSQLPKDRFSAERLKGVDSTLKIQPAKLEDSAVYLCASSFRGTTDPYNEQFFGPGTRLTVL.

This clonotype was counted ten times or more. The chain is built from TRBV7-9 and TRBJ2-1, with 9 nucleotides matching TRBD1. Per the germline V gene, CDR1 is SEHNR and CDR2 is FQNEAQ (reference sequence). V gave up 3 bases and J gave up 8 bases; unmatched junction bases: 5. The CDR3 is made up of 14 amino acids. The CDR3 sequence is CASSFTGGLDEQFF. The DNA of the CDR3 is TGTGCCAGCAGCTTCACAGGGGGCCTTGATGAGCAGTTCTTC.

In its sample, this clonotype was seen many times. The chain has TRBV7-2 and TRBJ1-1; weak D call: TRBD1 (5 bases). The CDR3 runs 13 residues. The V and J ends lost 6 bases and 1 base respectively, with 9 bases between them. Germline values: CDR1 SGHTA, CDR2 FQGNSA. The CDR3 loop reads CASRLDRNTEAFF. In nucleotides, the CDR3 is TGTGCCAGCAGACTCGACAGGAACACTGAAGCTTTCTTT.

In its sample, this clonotype was seen many times. The rearrangement uses TRBV28 and TRBJ1-2; no clear D gene. The CDR3 runs to 14 residues. The germline V gene encodes CDR1 MDHEN and CDR2 SYDVKM. The ends were cut back, 5 bases at V and 4 bases at J, with 14 bases in the middle. The CDR3 region has the DNA TGTGCCAGCAGTCCCACCGACACAATCTATGGCTACACCTTC. Amino acids: CASSPTDTIYGYTF.